The rows below give T cell receptor beta chains drawn from one sample of a study of T-cell memory formation after mild COVID-19. MiXCR, applied by TCRdb to the 5' RACE reads, yields one record per CDR3 protein. The data contain fewer than 40,000 distinct CDR3 sequences, 7.7% of them singletons. The sample was PBMCs or a T cell subset sorted from them (not recorded which). These receptors were taken from a man aged 18 to 29 who had mild COVID-19 (a few samples of this study predate the infection). Cell type and time point are not known. The CDR3 runs from the conserved cysteine through the conserved F or W. The order of the fields is CDR3 length, J gene, clone size, V gene, D gene, CDR3 DNA, CDR3 protein. A D gene is named only where the DNA matches it firmly. Only some rows state a clone size, as once, few, many or a class for expanded clones.

length: 14
J: TRBJ1-4
size: few
V: TRBV6-2/TRBV6-3
D: .
DNA: TGTGCCAGCAGTTTCGGGACGGAGAATGAAAAACTGTTTTTT
CDR3: CASSFGTENEKLFF

length: 13
J: TRBJ1-5
size: many
V: TRBV7-9
D: .
DNA: TGTGCCAGCAGTCTTCCGGGGAATCAGCCCCAGCATTTT
CDR3: CASSLPGNQPQHF

length: 11
J: TRBJ1-1
size: many
V: TRBV29-1
D: .
DNA: TGCAGCGCCGGCTCGAACACTGAAGCTTTCTTT
CDR3: CSAGSNTEAFF

length: 14
J: TRBJ2-2
size: few
V: TRBV20-1
D: TRBD1
DNA: TGCAGTGCTAGAGCAGGGGGATTGACCGGGGAGCTGTTTTTT
CDR3: CSARAGGLTGELFF

length: 15
J: TRBJ2-1
size: many
V: TRBV7-3
D: .
DNA: TGTGCCAGCAGCTTACAGGGGAACGGTAATAATGAGCAGTTCTTC
CDR3: CASSLQGNGNNEQFF

length: 14
J: TRBJ2-7
size: .
V: TRBV18
D: TRBD1
DNA: TGTGCCAGCTCACCGGGACAGAGGGCCTACGAGCAGTACTTC
CDR3: CASSPGQRAYEQYF

length: 14
J: TRBJ2-5
size: many
V: TRBV20-1
D: .
DNA: TGCAGTGCTAGAGGGGGACTCGACCAAGAGACCCAGTACTTC
CDR3: CSARGGLDQETQYF

length: 12
J: TRBJ1-1
size: many
V: TRBV25-1
D: .
DNA: TGTGCCAGCAGTGAGCCGAACACTGAAGCTTTCTTT
CDR3: CASSEPNTEAFF

length: 15
J: TRBJ1-6
size: medium-sized
V: TRBV7-2
D: .
DNA: TGTGCCAGCAGCCGATCTGGGACGGATAATTCACCCCTCCACTTT
CDR3: CASSRSGTDNSPLHF

length: 18
J: TRBJ2-1
size: many
V: TRBV4-1
D: TRBD2
DNA: TGCGCCAGCAGCCAAGAGACGGAGAGCGGGGGGGCCCGGTATGAGCAGTTCTTC
CDR3: CASSQETESGGARYEQFF

length: 15
J: TRBJ2-2
size: few
V: TRBV24-1
D: .
DNA: TGTGCCACCAGTGGGGGAAAGGGAAACACCGGGGAGCTGTTTTTT
CDR3: CATSGGKGNTGELFF

length: 14
J: TRBJ1-6
size: few
V: TRBV20-1
D: TRBD1
DNA: TGCAGTGCTAGACCTGGGACAGGGTTTTCACCCCTCCACTTT
CDR3: CSARPGTGFSPLHF

length: 14
J: TRBJ2-5
size: many
V: TRBV20-1
D: .
DNA: TGCAGTGCTAGAGATAGCGCTACCCAAGAGACCCAGTACTTC
CDR3: CSARDSATQETQYF

length: 14
J: TRBJ2-3
size: .
V: TRBV24-1
D: TRBD2
DNA: TGTGCCACCAGTCTAGCGGGGGGGCCAGATACGCAGTATTTT
CDR3: CATSLAGGPDTQYF

length: 15
J: TRBJ1-1
size: many
V: TRBV5-8
D: .
DNA: TGTGCCAGCAGCTTTGGTCAGGGAGCTTACGAAGAAGCTTTCTTT
CDR3: CASSFGQGAYEEAFF

length: 14
J: TRBJ2-1
size: many
V: TRBV6-1
D: TRBD2
DNA: TGTGCCAGCATCCCCGGGAGGGTCTACAATGAGCAGTTCTTC
CDR3: CASIPGRVYNEQFF

length: 15
J: TRBJ2-1
size: many
V: TRBV9
D: TRBD1
DNA: TGTGCCAGCAGCGGTCTTGCTACAGGGGGTGGTGAGCAGTTCTTC
CDR3: CASSGLATGGGEQFF

length: 18
J: TRBJ2-4
size: few
V: TRBV7-8
D: .
DNA: TGTGCCAGCAGCTCACGTACGCAGAGGAGGATAGCCAAAAACATTCAGTACTTC
CDR3: CASSSRTQRRIAKNIQYF

length: 15
J: TRBJ1-5
size: .
V: TRBV7-2
D: .
DNA: TGTGCCAGCAGCCCAAGGGGTTATAGCAATCAGCCCCAGCATTTT
CDR3: CASSPRGYSNQPQHF

length: 13
J: TRBJ1-2
size: few
V: TRBV5-4
D: TRBD1
DNA: TGTGCCAGCAGCTATACAGGGGAGTATGGCTACACCTTC
CDR3: CASSYTGEYGYTF

length: 18
J: TRBJ2-1
size: .
V: TRBV3-2
D: .
DNA: TGTGCCAGCAGCCAAGAAGAGCGGGGGGCCATTCCCGCCAATGAGCAGTTCTTC
CDR3: CASSQEERGAIPANEQFF

length: 14
J: TRBJ2-2
size: many
V: TRBV5-1
D: .
DNA: TGCGCCAGCAGCTTCTCGCAGGGCGGCGGGGAGCTGTTTTTT
CDR3: CASSFSQGGGELFF

length: 15
J: TRBJ2-2
size: medium-sized
V: TRBV20-1
D: .
DNA: TGCAGTGCTAGACTACGGGGGACGAACACCGGGGAGCTGTTTTTT
CDR3: CSARLRGTNTGELFF

length: 18
J: TRBJ2-1
size: many
V: TRBV3-1
D: .
DNA: TGTGCCAGCAGCCAAGATCCACTGGATCGGCTCTCCTACAATGAGCAGTTCTTC
CDR3: CASSQDPLDRLSYNEQFF

length: 11
J: TRBJ1-1
size: .
V: TRBV12-3/TRBV12-4
D: .
DNA: TGTGCCAGCAGTTTCAGGGTTTATGCTTTCTTT
CDR3: CASSFRVYAFF

length: 17
J: TRBJ2-7
size: many
V: TRBV5-1
D: TRBD1
DNA: TGCGCCAGCAGCTTTGGCCCACAGGGGGAAGGGTCCTACGAGCAGTACTTC
CDR3: CASSFGPQGEGSYEQYF

length: 16
J: TRBJ2-4
size: many
V: TRBV4-3
D: .
DNA: TGCGCCAGCAGCCAAGATCCGGGGTTTGTTAAAAACATTCAGTACTTC
CDR3: CASSQDPGFVKNIQYF

length: 15
J: TRBJ1-1
size: few
V: TRBV7-9
D: .
DNA: TGTGCCAGCAGCTTAGCAGTTCCCTGGAACACTGAAGCTTTCTTT
CDR3: CASSLAVPWNTEAFF

length: 11
J: TRBJ2-3
size: many
V: TRBV20-1
D: .
DNA: TGCAGTGCCCGCAGGACAGATACGCAGTATTTT
CDR3: CSARRTDTQYF

length: 14
J: TRBJ2-5
size: many
V: TRBV12-3/TRBV12-4
D: .
DNA: TGTGCCAGCGCTAAGAGGGGCAACCAAGAGACCCAGTACTTC
CDR3: CASAKRGNQETQYF

length: 16
J: TRBJ2-3
size: many
V: TRBV4-2
D: TRBD2
DNA: TGTGCCAGCAGCCGCATACTAGCGGGATACTCTGATACGCAGTATTTT
CDR3: CASSRILAGYSDTQYF

length: 14
J: TRBJ1-3
size: many
V: TRBV18
D: .
DNA: TGTGCCAGCTCAACGGGGAACTCTGGAAACACCATATATTTT
CDR3: CASSTGNSGNTIYF

length: 17
J: TRBJ2-1
size: few
V: TRBV3-1
D: TRBD2
DNA: TGTGCCAGCAGCACGATCTTAGCGGGGGGGCCGGGGAATGAGCAGTTCTTC
CDR3: CASSTILAGGPGNEQFF

length: 14
J: TRBJ1-1
size: many
V: TRBV3-1
D: .
DNA: TGTGCCAGCAGCTGGACAGTGAAGAACACTGAAGCTTTCTTT
CDR3: CASSWTVKNTEAFF

length: 15
J: TRBJ2-2
size: many
V: TRBV4-1
D: .
DNA: TGCGCCAGCAGCCTAGGAAGGGGGGGCACCGGGGAGCTGTTTTTT
CDR3: CASSLGRGGTGELFF

length: 13
J: TRBJ1-1
size: .
V: TRBV19
D: .
DNA: TGTGCCAGTAGTTCTACAGGGAACACTGAAGCTTTCTTT
CDR3: CASSSTGNTEAFF

length: 16
J: TRBJ1-5
size: .
V: TRBV28
D: .
DNA: TGTGCCAGCAGGGCGACCCTGGACGGGGGCAATCAGCCCCAGCATTTT
CDR3: CASRATLDGGNQPQHF

length: 17
J: TRBJ1-2
size: .
V: TRBV19
D: TRBD1
DNA: TGTGCCAGTAGTCCTGGCGGGCAGGGGGCTTCATTGGATGGCTACACCTTC
CDR3: CASSPGGQGASLDGYTF

length: 16
J: TRBJ2-3
size: medium-sized
V: TRBV20-1
D: TRBD2
DNA: TGCAGTGCTAGTACGGCGGGGGACTTGGACACAGATACGCAGTATTTT
CDR3: CSASTAGDLDTDTQYF

length: 13
J: TRBJ1-6
size: many
V: TRBV20-1
D: .
DNA: TGCAGTGCTAGAGCCGAATTTAATTCACCCCTCCACTTT
CDR3: CSARAEFNSPLHF

length: 12
J: TRBJ2-5
size: .
V: TRBV29-1
D: .
DNA: TGCAGCGATTCTTCTCCGGGACCCATGAAGTACTTC
CDR3: CSDSSPGPMKYF

length: 15
J: TRBJ2-1
size: few
V: TRBV4-2
D: TRBD1
DNA: TGTGCCAGCAGCCAAGAAGGGACAGGGGACAATGAGCAGTTCTTC
CDR3: CASSQEGTGDNEQFF

length: 15
J: TRBJ1-2
size: few
V: TRBV6-1
D: TRBD1
DNA: TGTGCCAGCAGCCCTGGGGTTGGGACAGCCTATGGCTACACCTTC
CDR3: CASSPGVGTAYGYTF

length: 14
J: TRBJ2-7
size: many
V: TRBV6-1
D: TRBD2
DNA: TGTGCCAGCAGCGAAGGCGGGGGCTCCTACGAGCAGTACTTC
CDR3: CASSEGGGSYEQYF

length: 14
J: TRBJ2-3
size: many
V: TRBV20-1
D: .
DNA: TGCAGTGCTAGCTGGGGTCGGGGCACAGATACGCAGTATTTT
CDR3: CSASWGRGTDTQYF

length: 15
J: TRBJ1-1
size: many
V: TRBV4-1
D: TRBD1
DNA: TGCGCCAGCAGCCAAGAGGTCACAGGGGACACTGAAGCTTTCTTT
CDR3: CASSQEVTGDTEAFF

length: 13
J: TRBJ2-7
size: many
V: TRBV10-2
D: .
DNA: TGCGCCAGCAGCCGGGACTTATTATACGAGCAGTACTTC
CDR3: CASSRDLLYEQYF